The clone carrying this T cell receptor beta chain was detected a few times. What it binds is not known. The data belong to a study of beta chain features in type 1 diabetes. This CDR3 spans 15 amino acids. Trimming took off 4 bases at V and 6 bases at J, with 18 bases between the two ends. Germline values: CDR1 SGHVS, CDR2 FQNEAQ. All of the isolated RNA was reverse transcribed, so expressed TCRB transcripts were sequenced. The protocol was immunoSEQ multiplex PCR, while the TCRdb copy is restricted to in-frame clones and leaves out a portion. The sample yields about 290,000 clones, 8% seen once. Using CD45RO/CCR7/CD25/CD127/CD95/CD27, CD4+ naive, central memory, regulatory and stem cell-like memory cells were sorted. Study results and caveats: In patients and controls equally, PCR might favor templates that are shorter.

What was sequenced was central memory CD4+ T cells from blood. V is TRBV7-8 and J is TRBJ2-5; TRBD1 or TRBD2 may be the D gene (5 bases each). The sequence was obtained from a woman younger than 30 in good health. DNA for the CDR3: TGTGCCAGCAGCTCAGAGGGCAGGGTTACTAAGACCCAGTACTTC. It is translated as CASSSEGRVTKTQYF.